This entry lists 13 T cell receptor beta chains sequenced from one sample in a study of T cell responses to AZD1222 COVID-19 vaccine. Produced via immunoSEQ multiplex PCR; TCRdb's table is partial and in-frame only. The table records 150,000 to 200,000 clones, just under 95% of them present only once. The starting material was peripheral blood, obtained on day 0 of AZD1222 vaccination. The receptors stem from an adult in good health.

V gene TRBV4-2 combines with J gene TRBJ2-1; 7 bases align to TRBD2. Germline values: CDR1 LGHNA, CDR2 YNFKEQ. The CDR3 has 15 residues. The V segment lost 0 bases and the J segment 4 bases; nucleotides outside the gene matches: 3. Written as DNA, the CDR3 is TGTGCCAGCAGCCAAGAGCTAGCGGAGTACAATGAGCAGTTCTTC. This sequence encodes CASSQELAEYNEQFF.

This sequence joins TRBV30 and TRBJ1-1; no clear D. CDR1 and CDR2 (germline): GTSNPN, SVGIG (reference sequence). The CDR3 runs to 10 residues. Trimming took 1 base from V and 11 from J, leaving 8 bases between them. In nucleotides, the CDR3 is TGTGCCTGGAGTGGTAACGGTGCTTTCTTT. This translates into CAWSGNGAFF.

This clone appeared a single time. CDR3 sequence (DNA): TGTGCCAGCAGCCTCCTGGGCTATGGCTACACCTTC. Translation gives CASSLLGYGYTF. V and J are TRBV6-2 or TRBV6-3 and TRBJ1-2; D gene uncertain. The CDR3 totals 12 residues. V was shortened by 6 bases and J by 4 bases, with 9 bases between the two germline ends. Germline CDR1 MNHEY, CDR2 SVGEGT.

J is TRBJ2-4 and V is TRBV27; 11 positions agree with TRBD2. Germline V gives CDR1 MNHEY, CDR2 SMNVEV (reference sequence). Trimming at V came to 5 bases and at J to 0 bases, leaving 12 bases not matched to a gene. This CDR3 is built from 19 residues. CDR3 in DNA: TGTGCCAGCAGTCCCTACGGGACTAGCGGTTCGGTAGCCAAAAACATTCAGTACTTC. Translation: CASSPYGTSGSVAKNIQYF.

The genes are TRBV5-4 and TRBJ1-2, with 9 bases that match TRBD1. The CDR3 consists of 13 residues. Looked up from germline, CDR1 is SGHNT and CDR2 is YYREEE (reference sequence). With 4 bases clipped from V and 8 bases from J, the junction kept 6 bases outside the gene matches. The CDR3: CASSPGQGIGYTF. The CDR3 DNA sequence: TGTGCCAGCAGCCCGGGACAGGGTATCGGCTACACCTTC.

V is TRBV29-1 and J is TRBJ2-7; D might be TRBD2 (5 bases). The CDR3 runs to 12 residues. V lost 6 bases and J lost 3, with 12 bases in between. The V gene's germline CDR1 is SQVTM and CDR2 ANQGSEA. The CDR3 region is CSVSGNYYEQYF. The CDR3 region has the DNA TGCAGCGTATCCGGGAACTACTACGAGCAGTACTTC.

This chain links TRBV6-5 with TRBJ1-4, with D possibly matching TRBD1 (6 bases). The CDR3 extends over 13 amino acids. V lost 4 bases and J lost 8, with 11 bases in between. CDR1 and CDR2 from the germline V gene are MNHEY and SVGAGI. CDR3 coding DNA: TGTGCCAGCAGTTTGTCTGACAGGGAAAAACTGTTTTTT. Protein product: CASSLSDREKLFF.

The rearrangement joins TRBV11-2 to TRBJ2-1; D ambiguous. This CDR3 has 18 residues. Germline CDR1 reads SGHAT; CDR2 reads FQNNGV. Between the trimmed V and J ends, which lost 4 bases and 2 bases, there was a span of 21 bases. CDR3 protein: CASSSYSTPGRPYNEQFF. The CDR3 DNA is TGTGCCAGCAGCTCATACTCGACACCGGGCAGGCCCTACAATGAGCAGTTCTTC.

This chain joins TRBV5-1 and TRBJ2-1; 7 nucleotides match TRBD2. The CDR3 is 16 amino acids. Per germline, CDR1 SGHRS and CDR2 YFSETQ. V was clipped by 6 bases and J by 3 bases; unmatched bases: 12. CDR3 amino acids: CASTHGAGVNYNEQFF. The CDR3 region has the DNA TGCGCCAGCACCCATGGGGCGGGGGTAAACTACAATGAGCAGTTCTTC.

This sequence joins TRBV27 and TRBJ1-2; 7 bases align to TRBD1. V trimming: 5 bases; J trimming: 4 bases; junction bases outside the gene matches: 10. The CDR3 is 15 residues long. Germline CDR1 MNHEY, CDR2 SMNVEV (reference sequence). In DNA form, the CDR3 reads TGTGCCAGCAGTCCAGGACAGGCGGGGGTCTATGGCTACACCTTC. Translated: CASSPGQAGVYGYTF.

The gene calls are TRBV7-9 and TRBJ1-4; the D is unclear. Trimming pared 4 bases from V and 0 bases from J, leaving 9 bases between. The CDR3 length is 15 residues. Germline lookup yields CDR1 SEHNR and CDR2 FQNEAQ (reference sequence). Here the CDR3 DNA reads TGTGCCAGCAGCTATCCTTCGACAACTAATGAAAAACTGTTTTTT. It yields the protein CASSYPSTTNEKLFF.

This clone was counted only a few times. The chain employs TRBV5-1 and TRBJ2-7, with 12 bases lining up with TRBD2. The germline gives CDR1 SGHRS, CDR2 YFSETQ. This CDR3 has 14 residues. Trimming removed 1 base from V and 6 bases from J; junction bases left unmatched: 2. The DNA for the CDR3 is TGCGCCAGCAGCTTGACTAGCGGGAGGACCGAGCAGTACTTC. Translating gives CASSLTSGRTEQYF.

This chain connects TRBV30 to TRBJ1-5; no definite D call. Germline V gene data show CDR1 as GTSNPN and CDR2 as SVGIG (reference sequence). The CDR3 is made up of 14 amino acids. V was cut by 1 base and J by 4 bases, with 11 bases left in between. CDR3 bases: TGTGCCTGGAGTGGAGGGAGAGGAAATCAGCCCCAGCATTTT. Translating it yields CAWSGGRGNQPQHF.